Given below is one T cell receptor beta chain in context. The CDR3 spans 14 residues. Germline V gene sequence: CDR1 SGHNT, CDR2 YENEEA. The V end was cut by 3 bases, the J end by 0 bases, with 8 bases between. The PCR ran on 60 Vbeta and 13 Jbeta primers. Profiling relied on immunoSEQ multiplex PCR, and the TCRdb table lists in-frame clones only, not all of them. Among 200,000 to 250,000 clones listed, about 75% were seen once. These data originate in a study of cytomegalovirus exposure and HLA in healthy donors. The V and J genes are TRBV11-3 and TRBJ1-2; D not certain. Sequencing used PBMCs. The TCR comes from a woman aged 25 to 39 in good health and CMV-seronegative. The CDR3, as DNA: TGTGCCAGCAGCTTGGGCCGCGCTAACTATGGCTACACCTTC. The encoded protein is CASSLGRANYGYTF.